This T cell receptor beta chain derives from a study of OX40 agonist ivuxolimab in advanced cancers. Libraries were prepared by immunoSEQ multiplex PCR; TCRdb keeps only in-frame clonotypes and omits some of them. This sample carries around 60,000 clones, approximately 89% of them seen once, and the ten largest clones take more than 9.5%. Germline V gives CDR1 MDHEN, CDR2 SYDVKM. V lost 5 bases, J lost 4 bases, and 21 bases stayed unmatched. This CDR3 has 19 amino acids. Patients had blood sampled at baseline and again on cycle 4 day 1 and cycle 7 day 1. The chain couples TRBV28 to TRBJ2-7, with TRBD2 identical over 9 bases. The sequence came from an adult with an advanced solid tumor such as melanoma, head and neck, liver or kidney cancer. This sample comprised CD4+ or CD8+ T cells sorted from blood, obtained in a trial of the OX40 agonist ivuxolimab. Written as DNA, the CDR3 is TGTGCCAGCAGTCCCTTGTGGAGCGGGAGGTACCGAAGGGATTACGAGCAGTACTTC. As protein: CASSPLWSGRYRRDYEQYF.